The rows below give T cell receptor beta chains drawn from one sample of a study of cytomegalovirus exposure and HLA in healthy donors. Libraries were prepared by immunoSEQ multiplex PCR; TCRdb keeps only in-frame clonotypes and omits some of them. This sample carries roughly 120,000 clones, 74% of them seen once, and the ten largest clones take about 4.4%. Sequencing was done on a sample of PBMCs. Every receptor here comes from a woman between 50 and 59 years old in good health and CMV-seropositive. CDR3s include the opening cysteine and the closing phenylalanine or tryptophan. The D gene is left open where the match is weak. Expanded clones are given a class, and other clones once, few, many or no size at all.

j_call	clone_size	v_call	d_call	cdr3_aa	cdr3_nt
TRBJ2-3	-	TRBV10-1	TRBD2	CASSESASGGTDTQYF	TGCGCCAGCAGTGAGTCGGCTAGCGGGGGGACAGATACGCAGTATTTT
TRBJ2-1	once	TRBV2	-	CASSPTSRNNEQFF	TGTGCCAGCAGCCCGACCTCCAGGAACAATGAGCAGTTCTTC
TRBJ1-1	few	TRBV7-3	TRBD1	CASSMDRAPNTEAFF	TGTGCCAGCAGCATGGACAGGGCCCCGAACACTGAAGCTTTCTTT
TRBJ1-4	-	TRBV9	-	CASSPSQANEKLFF	TGTGCCAGCAGCCCTTCCCAGGCTAATGAAAAACTGTTTTTT
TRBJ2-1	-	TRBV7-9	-	CASSPYGSLYNEQFF	TGTGCCAGCAGCCCGTACGGGTCACTTTACAATGAGCAGTTCTTC
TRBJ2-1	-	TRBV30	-	CAWGGGTSSYNEQFF	TGTGCCTGGGGAGGAGGTACCAGCTCCTACAATGAGCAGTTCTTC
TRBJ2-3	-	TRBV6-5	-	CASSGAARADTQYF	TGTGCCAGCAGTGGGGCGGCAAGAGCAGATACGCAGTATTTT
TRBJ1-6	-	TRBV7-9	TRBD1	CASSQPTGANNSPLHF	TGTGCCAGCAGCCAGCCTACAGGGGCGAATAATTCACCCCTCCACTTT
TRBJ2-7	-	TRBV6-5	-	CASRTGTRYEQYF	TGTGCCAGCAGAACCGGGACAAGATACGAGCAGTACTTC
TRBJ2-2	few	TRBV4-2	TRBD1	CASSQGHRGGELFF	TGTGCCAGCAGCCAAGGGCACAGGGGCGGGGAGCTGTTTTTT
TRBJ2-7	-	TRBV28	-	CASSFGLGVYEQYF	TGTGCCAGCAGTTTTGGCCTGGGCGTCTACGAGCAGTACTTC
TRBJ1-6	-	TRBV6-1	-	CASRSGQLYNSPLHF	TGTGCCAGCAGGTCCGGACAACTTTATAATTCACCCCTCCACTTT
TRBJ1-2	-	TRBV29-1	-	CSVTGTNYGYTF	TGCAGCGTTACCGGGACAAACTATGGCTACACCTTC
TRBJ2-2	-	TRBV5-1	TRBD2	CASSSSGGETGELFF	TGCGCCAGCAGTAGTAGCGGGGGAGAGACCGGGGAGCTGTTTTTT
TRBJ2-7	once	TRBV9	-	CASSPRGSGYEQYF	TGTGCCAGCAGCCCCCGGGGTAGTGGCTACGAGCAGTACTTC
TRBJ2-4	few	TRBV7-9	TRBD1	CSSSLGTGNIQYF	TGTTCCAGCAGCTTAGGGACAGGAAACATTCAGTACTTC
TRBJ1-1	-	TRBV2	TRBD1	CASRTGGAGEREAFF	TGTGCCAGTAGGACAGGGGGCGCGGGAGAACGGGAAGCTTTCTTT
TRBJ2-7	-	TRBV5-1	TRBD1	CASSGQGSSYEQYF	TGCGCCAGCAGTGGACAGGGGAGCTCCTACGAGCAGTACTTC
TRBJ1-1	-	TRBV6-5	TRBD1	CASSRGFEAFF	TGTGCCAGCTCCAGGGGGTTTGAAGCTTTCTTT
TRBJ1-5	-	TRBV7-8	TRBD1	CASSSQGDQPQHF	TGTGCCAGCAGCTCACAGGGGGATCAGCCCCAGCATTTT
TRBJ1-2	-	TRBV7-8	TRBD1	CASSTQGAGGYGYTF	TGTGCCAGCAGCACCCAGGGGGCAGGTGGCTATGGCTACACCTTC
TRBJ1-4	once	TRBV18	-	CASSPPRVTTNEKLFF	TGTGCCAGCTCACCGCCCAGGGTAACAACTAATGAAAAACTGTTTTTT
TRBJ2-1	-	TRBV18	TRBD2	CASSPGLGKGWEQFF	TGTGCCAGCTCACCAGGACTAGGCAAGGGGTGGGAGCAGTTCTTC
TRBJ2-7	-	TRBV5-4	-	CASSSKGAPYEQYF	TGTGCCAGCAGCTCCAAAGGGGCCCCCTACGAGCAGTACTTC
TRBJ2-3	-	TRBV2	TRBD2	CASSDRLAGGRDTQYF	TGTGCCAGCAGTGACAGGCTAGCGGGGGGGAGGGATACGCAGTATTTT
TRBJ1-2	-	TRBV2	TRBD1	CASKEGQGYGYTF	TGTGCCAGCAAGGAAGGACAGGGCTATGGCTACACCTTC
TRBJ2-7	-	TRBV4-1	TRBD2	CASRIGLGNSYEQYF	TGCGCCAGCAGGATAGGACTAGGAAATTCCTACGAGCAGTACTTC
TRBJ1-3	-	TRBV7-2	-	CASSLVFGGTGNTIYF	TGTGCCAGCAGCTTAGTTTTCGGGGGAACTGGAAACACCATATATTTT
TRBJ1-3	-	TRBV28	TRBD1	CASSFKGGDTIYF	TGTGCCAGCAGTTTTAAAGGGGGCGACACCATATATTTT
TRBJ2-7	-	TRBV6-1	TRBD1	CASLPGTGSSYEQYF	TGTGCCAGCCTCCCCGGGACAGGGAGCTCCTACGAGCAGTACTTC
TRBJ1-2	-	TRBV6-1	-	CASSELGGNYGYTF	TGTGCCAGCAGTGAACTCGGGGGGAACTATGGCTACACCTTC
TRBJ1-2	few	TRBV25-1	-	CASSEDTENPNYGYTF	TGTGCCAGCAGTGAAGATACAGAAAACCCTAACTATGGCTACACCTTC
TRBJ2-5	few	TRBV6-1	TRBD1	CASRRQGVETQYF	TGTGCCAGCAGACGACAGGGGGTTGAGACCCAGTACTTC
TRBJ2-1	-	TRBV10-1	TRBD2	CASSLLAGGPSEQFF	TGCGCCAGCAGCCTACTAGCGGGGGGGCCTAGTGAGCAGTTCTTC
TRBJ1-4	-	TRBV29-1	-	CSSRGGRTNEKLFF	TGCAGCTCTAGAGGGGGACGCACTAATGAAAAACTGTTTTTT
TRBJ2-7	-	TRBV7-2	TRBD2	CASSLEVRASGEGYEQYF	TGTGCCAGCAGCTTAGAGGTCCGAGCTAGCGGGGAAGGTTACGAGCAGTACTTC
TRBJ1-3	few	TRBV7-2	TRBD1	CASSLGQGGNTIYF	TGTGCCAGCAGCTTAGGACAGGGGGGAAACACCATATATTTT
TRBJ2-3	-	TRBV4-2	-	CASSPGGLGRSNTQYF	TGTGCCAGCAGCCCAGGGGGACTAGGGCGTAGTAATACGCAGTATTTT
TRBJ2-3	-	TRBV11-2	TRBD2	CASSLEAGGERDTQYF	TGTGCCAGCAGCTTAGAGGCGGGGGGAGAGCGGGATACGCAGTATTTT
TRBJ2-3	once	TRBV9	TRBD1	CASSAGQGIGRDTQYF	TGTGCCAGCAGCGCGGGACAGGGTATAGGTAGAGATACGCAGTATTTT
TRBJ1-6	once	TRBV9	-	CASSVAGVDSPLHF	TGTGCCAGCAGCGTAGCCGGTGTAGATTCACCCCTCCACTTT
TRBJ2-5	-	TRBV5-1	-	CASSTTILETQYF	TGCGCCAGCAGCACGACTATCCTAGAGACCCAGTACTTC
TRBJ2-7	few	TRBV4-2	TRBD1	CASSQDMGRQGYEQYF	TGTGCCAGCAGCCAAGATATGGGGAGACAGGGCTACGAGCAGTACTTC
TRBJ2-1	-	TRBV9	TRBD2	CASSVKGGSEQFF	TGTGCCAGCAGCGTAAAGGGCGGGAGTGAGCAGTTCTTC
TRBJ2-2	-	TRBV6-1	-	CAGNLVLDTGELFF	TGTGCCGGCAACTTAGTCCTGGACACCGGGGAGCTGTTTTTT
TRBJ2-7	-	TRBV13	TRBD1	CASSDTQGYEQYF	TGTGCCAGCAGCGATACACAGGGGTACGAGCAGTACTTC
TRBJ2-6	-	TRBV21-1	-	CASSIGRRWAESLGGANVLTF	TGTGCCAGCAGCATAGGAAGGAGGTGGGCTGAATCCCTTGGGGGGGCCAACGTCCTGACTTTC
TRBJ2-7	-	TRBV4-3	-	CASSQEPPPATSYEQYF	TGCGCCAGCAGCCAAGAGCCCCCCCCAGCGACCTCCTACGAGCAGTACTTC
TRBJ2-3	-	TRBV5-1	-	CASSLRGPDTQYF	TGCGCCAGCAGCTTGAGGGGCCCAGATACGCAGTATTTT
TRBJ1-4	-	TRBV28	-	CASSIGGVNEKLFF	TGTGCCAGCAGCATCGGGGGGGTGAATGAAAAACTGTTTTTT